A selection of T cell receptor beta chains follows, all from one sample in a study of CD8+CD57+ T cells in acquired aplastic anemia. TCRdb passed the reads through MiXCR, listing each CDR3 protein once. The sample includes approximately 250,000 distinct CDR3 sequences, approximately 86% of them seen just once. Sequenced input: sorted CD4+, CD8+, or CD8+CD57+ T cells (not recorded which) from PBMCs. Receptor source: a human donor with aplastic anemia. Each CDR3 is given with its conserved first and last residue. A D gene is named only where the DNA matches it firmly. Clone size is stated in some rows and not others, as once, few, many or a class when expanded.

cdr3_length d_call j_call clone_size v_call cdr3_aa cdr3_nt
15 . TRBJ1-1 . TRBV2 CASKPFRDAGTEVFF TGTGCCAGCAAGCCCTTCCGGGACGCTGGGACTGAAGTTTTCTTT
14 . TRBJ2-3 . TRBV9 CASSEAPGPATQYF TGTGCCAGCAGCGAAGCGCCGGGTCCCGCTACGCAGTATTTT
15 . TRBJ1-2 few TRBV5-8 CASSFTGDPKDGYTF TGTGCCAGCAGCTTTACTGGGGACCCGAAGGATGGCTACACCTTC
15 . TRBJ2-3 once TRBV10-1 CASSDRAASTDTQYF TGCGCCAGCAGTGATCGAGCGGCTAGCACAGATACGCAGTATTTT
13 . TRBJ2-1 . TRBV2 CASRSGVTAVQLF TGTGCCAGCCGCTCCGGGGTTACAGCTGTACAGCTCTTC
14 TRBD1 TRBJ2-3 . TRBV20-1 CSATTGGRSDTQYF TGCAGTGCCACGACAGGGGGCCGGTCAGATACGCAGTATTTT
14 TRBD1 TRBJ2-7 . TRBV7-8 CASSPTGGAYGQYF TGCGCCAGCAGCCCGACAGGGGGGGCCTACGGGCAGTACTTC
12 . TRBJ1-4 . TRBV19 CASASGREKLFF TGTGCCAGTGCGTCTGGGAGGGAAAAACTGTTTTTT
15 TRBD2 TRBJ2-3 . TRBV19 CASSVALADYNEQFF TGTGCCAGTAGTGTAGCACTAGCGGACTACAATGAGCAGTTTTTT
16 TRBD1 TRBJ1-2 once TRBV7-8 CASSLAGQRSNQCYTF TGTGCCAGCAGCTTAGCGGGACAGCGCTCAAACCAGTGCTACACCTTC
16 TRBD2 TRBJ2-1 . TRBV7-6 CASSSQSSGRRDLQFF TGTGCCAGCAGCTCTCAAAGCAGCGGGAGGAGGGATTTGCAGTTCTTC
15 . TRBJ2-1 . TRBV11-2 CASTSRWQGGNEQFF TGTGCCAGCACCAGTAGGTGGCAGGGGGGGAATGAGCAGTTCTTC
13 . TRBJ2-2 . TRBV24-1 CATLAGDTAGRFF TGTGCCACCTTGGCAGGGGACACCGCGGGGCGGTTTTTT
16 TRBD1 TRBJ2-2 . TRBV29-1 CSVGQGAGFNTGELFF TGCAGCGTGGGACAGGGCGCCGGGTTTAACACCGGGGAGCTGTTTTTT
18 . TRBJ2-4 . TRBV9 CASSGEDRQGYAKNIQYF TGTGCCAGCAGCGGGGAGGACCGACAGGGATACGCCAAAAACATTCAGTACTTC
14 . TRBJ2-5 . TRBV7-9 CASSEWGGYGANVF TGTGCCAGCAGCGAGTGGGGTGGGTACGGGGCCAACGTCTTC
12 . TRBJ2-4 . TRBV7-7 CAVLGAGNIQYF TGTGCCGTCCTTGGGGCGGGGAACATCCAGTACTTC
16 . TRBJ2-3 . TRBV10-2 CASTPTGAGSVDTQYF TGCGCCAGCACCCCGACGGGGGCGGGATCTGTAGATACGCAGTATTTT
15 TRBD2 TRBJ2-3 . TRBV7-8 CASSLGLADTEPQYF TGTGCCAGCAGCTTAGGACTAGCGGACACAGAGCCGCAGTATTTT
13 . TRBJ2-1 . TRBV7-2 CASSSGVEGGQFF TGTGCCAGCAGCTCCGGAGTTGAGGGGGGCCAGTTTTTC
14 . TRBJ1-2 many TRBV6-6 CASSYQIYNYGYTF TGTGCCAGCAGTTACCAGATTTATAACTATGGCTACACCTTC
15 . TRBJ1-1 . TRBV9 CASSVEDDEQFFAFF .
14 . TRBJ2-1 . TRBV7-7 CASSFDIQENQHFF TGTGCCAGCAGCTTCGATATCCAAGAGAATCAGCACTTCTTC
14 . TRBJ2-1 . TRBV15 CATSWWASGGEQFF TGTGCCACCAGCTGGTGGGCCAGCGGCGGGGAGCAGTTCTTC
16 . TRBJ2-6 . TRBV2 CASSLASSYGAYVPAF TGTGCCAGCAGCTTAGCCAGCAGCTACGGGGCCTACGTCCCGGCTTTC
11 TRBD1 TRBJ1-1 . TRBV2 CAISGQGEAFF TGTGCCATCAGTGGACAGGGGGAAGCTTTCTTT
13 TRBD2 TRBJ2-7 few TRBV29-1 CSVRSGISHEQYF TGCAGCGTCCGTAGCGGGATCTCCCACGAGCAGTACTTC
15 . TRBJ2-7 . TRBV25-1 CASSESGVVSTEQYF TGTGCCAGCAGTGAATCGGGCGTCGTTTCCACCGAGCAGTACTTC
14 TRBD2 TRBJ2-3 . TRBV7-8 CASSLAGAPGTQYF TGTGCCAGCAGCCTAGCGGGAGCTCCTGGTACGCAGTATTTT
10 . TRBJ2-1 many TRBV25-1 CASSRGEQFF TGTGCCAGCAGTAGGGGTGAGCAGTTCTTC
14 . TRBJ1-2 . TRBV11-3 CASSLDLTELRYTF TGTGCCAGCAGCTTAGATCTGACTGAGCTCCGCTACACCTTC
13 TRBD1 TRBJ2-1 few TRBV7-9 CASNYRDSNEQFF TGTGCCAGCAACTACCGGGACAGCAATGAGCAGTTCTTC
17 TRBD1 TRBJ1-4 . TRBV11-3 CASSLTGGEQINEKLFF TGTGCCAGCAGCTTGACAGGGGGCGAACAAATTAATGAAAAACTGTTTTTT
12 . TRBJ1-3 . TRBV6-5 CASSDNGNTIYF TGTGCCAGCAGCGACAATGGAAACACCATATATTTT
14 . TRBJ2-3 . TRBV7-2 CASSGPGSSDYTYF TGTGCCAGCAGCGGACCGGGTAGCTCTGACTACACCTATTTT
15 TRBD2 TRBJ2-3 few TRBV7-2 CASSLSGAPTDTQYF TGTGCCAGCAGCCTTAGCGGGGCTCCCACAGATACGCAGTATTTT
14 . TRBJ1-5 . TRBV7-8 CASSVSYSNHPQHF TGTGCCAGCAGTGTATCGTATAGCAATCATCCGCAGCATTTT
16 . TRBJ2-1 many TRBV27 CASSLYSGHIYNEQFF TGTGCCAGCAGTTTATATTCGGGACACATATACAATGAGCAGTTCTTC
14 . TRBJ2-7 . TRBV24-1 CATGYGQGNYEQYF TGTGCCACCGGTTACGGTCAGGGTAACTACGAGCAGTACTTC
17 . TRBJ2-5 . TRBV7-8 CASSLGGERGAEETQYF TGTGCCAGCAGCCTAGGTGGGGAGAGGGGGGCCGAGGAGACCCAGTACTTC
16 . TRBJ1-5 . TRBV7-9 CASSHPGASGNHAQHF TGTGCCAGCAGCCATCCGGGGGCCAGCGGGAATCATGCCCAGCATTTT
15 TRBD1 TRBJ1-1 . TRBV7-8 CASSLAGTADTEDFF TGTGCCAGCAGCTTAGCTGGGACAGCCGACACGGAGGATTTCTTT
14 TRBD2 TRBJ2-5 . TRBV7-2 CASSLASGNGTTQF TGTGCCAGCAGCTTGGCTAGCGGGAACGGAACCACGCAGTTC
19 TRBD2 TRBJ2-2 . TRBV7-2 CASSLRPGGLKWNTGELFF TGTGCCAGCAGCTTGAGACCGGGGGGGCTTAAGTGGAACACCGGGGAGCTGTTTTTT
12 . TRBJ2-7 . TRBV20-1 CSAIGTGYEQYF TGCAGTGCTATTGGGACTGGTTACGAGCAGTACTTC
12 . TRBJ2-3 . TRBV9 CASSLTARTSSF TGTGCCAGCAGCCTAACAGCGCGTACTAGCTCATTT
16 TRBD2 TRBJ2-1 . TRBV29-1 CSVEAPSGRARNEQFF TGCAGCGTTGAGGCTCCTAGCGGGAGGGCAAGGAATGAGCAGTTCTTC
14 . TRBJ2-3 . TRBV7-3 CASSLTAGPATLHF TGTGCCAGCAGCTTGACGGCAGGTCCTGCTACGCTGCACTTT
12 . TRBJ2-5 many TRBV16 CASSQSAETQYF TGTGCCAGCAGCCAATCGGCCGAGACCCAGTACTTC
16 . TRBJ1-1 few TRBV7-8 CASSLAGGHDTQYAFF TGTGCCAGCAGCTTAGCGGGGGGTCACGATACGCAGTATGCTTTCTTT
15 . TRBJ1-1 . TRBV7-2 CASSLALAGTSEAFF TGTGCCAGCAGCTTAGCACTGGCAGGCACCAGTGAGGCTTTCTTT
13 . TRBJ2-3 . TRBV7-9 CASSRLDSETEGF TGTGCCAGCAGCCGGTTGGACAGCGAGACGGAGGGGTTT
14 TRBD1 TRBJ1-4 . TRBV7-3 CASSIRRGGEKPFF TGTGCCAGCAGCATTAGGAGAGGGGGCGAAAAACCGTTTTTT
15 . TRBJ1-1 . TRBV2 CSTSGWGRKNTEAFF TGTAGTACCAGTGGGTGGGGGCGGAAGAACACTGAAGCTTTCTTT
16 TRBD1 TRBJ1-2 . TRBV5-5 CASSLRLGGLDYGYTF TGTGCCAGCAGCTTGCGACTAGGGGGCTTGGACTATGGCTACACCTTC
15 . TRBJ1-1 . TRBV20-1 CSARSRARKNTEAFF TGCAGTGCCAGGAGTAGGGCACGAAAGAACACTGAAGCTTTCTTT
16 . TRBJ2-5 . TRBV7-3 CASSLGVGKGQETQYF TGCGCCAGCAGCTTAGGGGTGGGCAAGGGCCAAGAGACCCAGTACTTC
15 . TRBJ2-1 few TRBV19 CASRTRDNSYNEQFF TGTGCCAGTAGAACACGGGACAACTCCTACAATGAGCAGTTCTTC
13 TRBD1 TRBJ1-1 once TRBV20-1 CSAVDRGSLKAFF TGCAGCGCCGTAGACAGGGGTTCCCTCAAAGCTTTCTTT
14 . TRBJ2-7 . TRBV5-5 CASSSDQGGYEQYF TGTGCCAGCAGCTCCGACCAGGGTGGATACGAGCAGTACTTC